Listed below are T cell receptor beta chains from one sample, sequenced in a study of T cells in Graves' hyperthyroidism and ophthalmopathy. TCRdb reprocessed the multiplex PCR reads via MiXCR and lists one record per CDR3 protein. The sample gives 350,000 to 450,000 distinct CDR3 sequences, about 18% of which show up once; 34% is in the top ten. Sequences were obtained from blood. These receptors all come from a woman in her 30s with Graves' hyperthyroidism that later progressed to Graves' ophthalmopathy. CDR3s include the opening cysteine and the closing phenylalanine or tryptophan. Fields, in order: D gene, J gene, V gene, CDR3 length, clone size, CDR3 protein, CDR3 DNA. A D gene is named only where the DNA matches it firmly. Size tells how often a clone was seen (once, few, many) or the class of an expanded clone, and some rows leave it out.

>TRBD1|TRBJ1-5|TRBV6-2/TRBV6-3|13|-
CASTPDRAQPQHF
TGTGCCAGCACCCCGGACAGGGCCCAGCCCCAGCATTTT
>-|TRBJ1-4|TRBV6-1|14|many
CASSGIGTNEKLFF
TGTGCCAGCAGTGGAATTGGCACAAATGAAAAACTGTTTTTT
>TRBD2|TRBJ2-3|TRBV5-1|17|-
CASSPDLGTSGTDTQYF
TGCGCCAGCAGCCCGGACCTCGGGACTAGCGGAACAGATACGCAGTATTTT
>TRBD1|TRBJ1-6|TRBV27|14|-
CASRWTGGSSPLHF
TGTGCCAGCAGGTGGACAGGGGGCTCTTCACCCCTCCACTTT
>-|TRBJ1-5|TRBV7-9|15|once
CASSFYREAGQPQHF
TGTGCCAGCAGCTTTTACAGGGAAGCTGGTCAGCCCCAGCATTTT
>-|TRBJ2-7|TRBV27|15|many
CASSYSGFLGLEQYF
TGTGCCAGCAGCTACAGCGGGTTCTTAGGCCTCGAGCAGTACTTC
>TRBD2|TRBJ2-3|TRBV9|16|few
CASSVGGGRNTDTQYF
TGTGCCAGCAGCGTAGGAGGCGGGAGAAACACAGATACGCAGTATTTT
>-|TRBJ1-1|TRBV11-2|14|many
CASSLVEVNTEAFF
TGTGCCAGCAGCTTAGTCGAGGTGAACACTGAAGCTTTCTTT
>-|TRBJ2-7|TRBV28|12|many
CASHDLGYEQYF
TGTGCCAGCCACGACCTCGGCTACGAGCAGTACTTC
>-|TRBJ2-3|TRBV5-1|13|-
CASSYEVGDTQYF
TGCGCCAGCAGCTATGAGGTCGGAGATACGCAGTATTTT
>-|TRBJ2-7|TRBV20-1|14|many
CSGSLTGTSYEQYF
TGCAGTGGCTCCCTGACAGGAACCTCCTACGAGCAGTACTTC
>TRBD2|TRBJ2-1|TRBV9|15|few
CASSVGASGHNEQFF
TGTGCCAGCAGCGTAGGTGCTAGCGGGCACAATGAGCAGTTCTTC
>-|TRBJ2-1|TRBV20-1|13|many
CSALEGNHNEQFF
TGCAGTGCTCTAGAGGGGAACCACAATGAGCAGTTCTTC
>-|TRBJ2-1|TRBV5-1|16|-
CASSIGGVIDYNEQFF
TGCGCCAGCAGCATCGGGGGAGTAATTGACTACAATGAGCAGTTCTTC
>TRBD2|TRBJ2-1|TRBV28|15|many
CASTVLAASYNEQFF
TGTGCCAGCACCGTACTAGCGGCCTCCTACAATGAGCAGTTCTTC
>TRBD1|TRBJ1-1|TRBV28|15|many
CASSSKRDRGSEAFF
TGTGCCAGCAGTTCAAAGCGGGACAGGGGGTCTGAAGCTTTCTTT
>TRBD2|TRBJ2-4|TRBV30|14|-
CVWGTTLAKNIQYF
TGTGTCTGGGGGACTACCTTAGCCAAAAACATTCAGTACTTC
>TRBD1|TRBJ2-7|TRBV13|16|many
CASSLGPGGADGEQYF
TGTGCCAGCAGCTTAGGCCCAGGGGGCGCCGATGGTGAGCAGTACTTC
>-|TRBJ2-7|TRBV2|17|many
CASSEEPLGPRFYEQYF
TGTGCCAGCAGCGAAGAACCCCTTGGTCCCCGGTTCTACGAGCAGTACTTC
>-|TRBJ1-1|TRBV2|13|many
CASSRAEDTEAFF
TGTGCCAGCAGCCGCGCCGAGGACACTGAAGCTTTCTTT
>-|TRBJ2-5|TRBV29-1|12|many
CSEQARPGTQYF
TGCAGCGAACAGGCCCGCCCAGGTACCCAGTACTTC
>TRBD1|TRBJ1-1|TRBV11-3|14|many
CASSPGGGRPEAFF
TGTGCCAGCAGCCCAGGGGGAGGGAGGCCTGAAGCTTTCTTT
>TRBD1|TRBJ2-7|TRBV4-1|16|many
CASSQDGGQGAYEQYF
TGCGCCAGCAGCCAAGATGGGGGACAGGGGGCCTACGAGCAGTACTTC
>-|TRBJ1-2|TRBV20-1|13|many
CSAPHRQGWGYTF
TGCAGTGCTCCCCACCGGCAGGGATGGGGCTACACCTTC
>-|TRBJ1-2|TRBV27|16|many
CASRATYRTTNYGYTF
TGTGCCAGCAGAGCAACCTACAGGACAACTAACTATGGCTACACCTTC
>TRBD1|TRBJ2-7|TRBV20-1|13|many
CSARDRESYEQYF
TGCAGTGCTCGGGACAGGGAGTCCTACGAGCAGTACTTC
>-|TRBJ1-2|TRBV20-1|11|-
CSAGLNYGYTF
TGCAGTGCGGGACTTAACTATGGCTACACCTTC